This T cell receptor (beta chain) was recovered during a study of CD8+ T cells in alopecia areata. Overall study: The study gave treated patients oral tofacitinib at 5 to 10 mg twice daily.

The authors extracted RNA and reverse transcribed it into cDNA as the sequencing template. The assay was immunoSEQ multiplex PCR, and TCRdb's table has in-frame clones only and misses some. Of some 200,000 clones in the sample, around 60% were seen once. V lost 5 bases and J lost 5, with 14 bases in between. This CDR3 is built from 14 residues. Described treatment: oral pan-JAK inhibitor, 5-10 mg twice daily. Both CD4+ and CD8+ T cells were separated by sorting PBMCs. The V call is TRBV5-7, the J call TRBJ1-5; D is unresolved. TRBV5-7 is flagged as an ORF with uncertain function. The sequence came from a human donor with alopecia areata. The starting material was CD4+ T cells sorted from blood, obtained at week 4, from a patient treated with tofacitinib. The chain's CDR3 is CASRIATGHQPQHF. CDR3 in DNA: TGTGCCAGCAGGATTGCTACTGGGCATCAGCCCCAGCATTTT.